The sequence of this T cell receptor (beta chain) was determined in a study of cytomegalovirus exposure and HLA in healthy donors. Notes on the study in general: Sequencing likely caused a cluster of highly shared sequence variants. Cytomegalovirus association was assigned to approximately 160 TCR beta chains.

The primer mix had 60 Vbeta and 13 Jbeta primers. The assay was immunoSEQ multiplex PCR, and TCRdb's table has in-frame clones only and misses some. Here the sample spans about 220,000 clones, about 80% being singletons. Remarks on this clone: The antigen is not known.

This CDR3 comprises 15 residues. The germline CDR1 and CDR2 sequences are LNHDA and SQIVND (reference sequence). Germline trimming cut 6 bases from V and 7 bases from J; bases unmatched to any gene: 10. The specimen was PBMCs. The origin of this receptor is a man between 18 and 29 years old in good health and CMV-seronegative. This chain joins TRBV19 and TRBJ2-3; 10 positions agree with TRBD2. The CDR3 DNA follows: TGTGCCAGTAGCCCAGCCAGCGGGAGGGCCAATACGCAGTATTTT. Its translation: CASSPASGRANTQYF.